This T cell receptor (beta chain) stems from a study of T cell responses to AZD1222 COVID-19 vaccine. General observations from the study: Baseline testing showed seropositivity in only 6 or 7 AZD1222 recipients.

Germline assignment: CDR1 MNHNS and CDR2 SASEGT. Trimming removed 3 bases at V and 0 bases at J, with 8 bases between. CDR3 size: 14 residues. Here immunoSEQ multiplex PCR was the method, and the copy in TCRdb shows in-frame clones only, minus some. The sample includes roughly 95,000 clones, roughly 90% of them seen just once. Concerning this clone itself: No antigen is known for it.

The sample in question was peripheral blood, obtained on day 0 of AZD1222 vaccination. V is TRBV6-1 and J is TRBJ1-1; TRBD1 might be the D (5 bases). The source of this sequence is an adult in good health. This chain's CDR3 is CASSDRVMNTEAFF. DNA of the CDR3: TGTGCCAGCAGTGACAGGGTCATGAACACTGAAGCTTTCTTT.